A selection of T cell receptor beta chains follows, all from one sample in a study of cytomegalovirus exposure and HLA in healthy donors. Repertoires were generated with immunoSEQ multiplex PCR, while TCRdb's copy carries only in-frame clones and drops some. In all, the sample yields roughly 60,000 clones. The sequenced sample was PBMCs. The source of these receptors is a male donor in good health and CMV-seronegative. CDR3s include the opening cysteine and the closing phenylalanine or tryptophan. D genes are given only for firm matches.

>TRBJ1-1|TRBV27|NA
CASSLTGSGTEAFF
TGTGCCAGCAGTTTAACAGGATCGGGCACTGAAGCTTTCTTT
>TRBJ2-7|TRBV27|TRBD1
CASSLTQGAYEQYF
TGTGCCAGCAGTTTAACACAGGGGGCCTACGAGCAGTACTTC
>TRBJ1-5|TRBV19|TRBD1
CASTPMDRGMDQPQHF
TGTGCCAGTACCCCGATGGACAGGGGGATGGATCAGCCCCAGCATTTT
>TRBJ2-7|TRBV28|NA
CPGGFSYEQYF
TGTCCCGGAGGGTTCTCCTACGAGCAGTACTTC
>TRBJ1-2|TRBV12-5|NA
CASGLERRPYGYTF
TGTGCTAGTGGCCTGGAAAGGCGGCCCTATGGCTACACCTTC
>TRBJ2-3|TRBV29-1|NA
CSVSTSTDTQYF
TGCAGCGTTTCAACTAGCACAGATACGCAGTATTTT
>TRBJ1-4|TRBV2|NA
CASIDAGNNEKLFF
TGTGCCAGCATAGATGCAGGGAATAATGAAAAACTGTTTTTT
>TRBJ1-1|TRBV7-9|TRBD1
CASSPRQGLNTEAFF
TGTGCCAGCAGCCCCCGACAGGGCCTGAACACTGAAGCTTTCTTT
>TRBJ1-2|TRBV4-3|TRBD1
CASSRGQGYGYTF
TGCGCCAGCAGCCGGGGACAGGGCTATGGCTACACCTTC
>TRBJ2-7|TRBV19|TRBD2
CASSLSGRDEQYF
TGTGCCAGTAGTCTTTCCGGGAGGGATGAGCAGTACTTC
>TRBJ1-5|TRBV7-2|NA
CASSFREGGGQPQHF
TGTGCCAGCAGCTTCCGGGAGGGGGGCGGTCAGCCCCAGCATTTT
>TRBJ1-1|TRBV29-1|NA
CSVADRHMNTEAFF
TGCAGCGTCGCAGACAGGCACATGAACACTGAAGCTTTCTTT
>TRBJ2-5|TRBV7-6|TRBD1
CASSRTGLQETQYF
TGTGCCAGCAGCCGGACAGGGCTCCAAGAGACCCAGTACTTC
>TRBJ2-3|TRBV7-6|TRBD2
CASSPTSGGDTQYF
TGTGCCAGCAGCCCTACTAGCGGGGGGGATACGCAGTATTTT
>TRBJ2-1|TRBV20-1|TRBD1
CSGQGDNEQFF
TGCAGTGGGCAGGGGGACAATGAGCAGTTCTTC
>TRBJ1-2|TRBV4-1|NA
CASSQESGQLANYGYTF
TGCGCCAGCAGCCAAGAAAGTGGACAGCTAGCTAACTATGGCTACACCTTC
>TRBJ2-1|TRBV11-1|NA
CASSPQRNEQFF
TGTGCCAGCAGCCCCCAGCGCAATGAGCAGTTCTTC
>TRBJ2-1|TRBV5-1|TRBD2
CASSSGGLAGGSADNEQFF
TGCGCCAGCAGCTCTGGTGGGCTAGCGGGGGGTTCCGCCGACAATGAGCAGTTCTTC
>TRBJ2-7|TRBV30|TRBD1
CAWRGTVAYEQYF
TGTGCCTGGAGAGGGACAGTTGCCTACGAGCAGTACTTC
>TRBJ2-3|TRBV5-4|NA
CASSLVSSTDTQYF
TGTGCCAGCAGCTTGGTATCCAGCACAGATACGCAGTATTTT
>TRBJ2-4|TRBV5-1|NA
CASSSHDRTTKNIQYF
TGCGCCAGCAGCTCCCACGACCGGACTACCAAAAACATTCAGTACTTC
>TRBJ1-1|TRBV28|NA
CASNFLGVTGGEAFF
TGTGCCAGCAATTTTCTAGGAGTGACGGGGGGAGAAGCTTTCTTT
>TRBJ2-7|TRBV5-6|NA
CASSVRYEQYF
TGTGCCAGCAGCGTCCGGTACGAGCAGTACTTC
>TRBJ2-1|TRBV10-3|TRBD2
CASSESRGREDNEQFF
TGTGCCAGCAGTGAGTCTCGTGGGCGGGAGGACAATGAGCAGTTCTTC